These 2 T cell receptor beta chains originate from one sample sequenced in a study of OX40 agonist ivuxolimab in advanced cancers. Here immunoSEQ multiplex PCR was the method, and the copy in TCRdb shows in-frame clones only, minus some. The table has approximately 80,000 clones, approximately 92% seen once. The sample here was CD4+ or CD8+ T cells sorted from blood, taken in a trial of the OX40 agonist ivuxolimab. The source of these receptors is an adult with an advanced solid tumor such as melanoma, head and neck, liver or kidney cancer.

The genes are TRBV28 and TRBJ1-2, with D unclear. Trimming left V 5 bases short and J 1 base short, with 11 bases between. CDR1 is MDHEN, CDR2 SYDVKM, per germline. CDR3 size: 14 residues. The CDR3 loop reads CASSKVGLNYGYTF. The DNA for the CDR3 is TGTGCCAGCAGTAAGGTCGGCCTTAACTATGGCTACACCTTC.

The chain carries TRBV28 and TRBJ2-5; 7 bases are shared with TRBD1. The CDR3 has 14 amino acids. V shed 3 bases and J 5 bases; nucleotides not matched to a gene: 6. Germline CDR1 MDHEN, CDR2 SYDVKM. The CDR3 reads CASSFTDRPETQYF. The CDR3, as DNA: TGTGCCAGCAGTTTCACGGACAGGCCGGAGACCCAGTACTTC.